A single sample gave rise to the 19 T cell receptor beta chains below, sequenced in a study of blood T cell repertoires in COVID-19. The method was immunoSEQ multiplex PCR; TCRdb's version includes in-frame clones alone and lacks a portion of them. The sample consists of approximately 110,000 clones, more than 80% of them appearing once. The source material was peripheral blood. The receptors stem from an elderly woman with acute or convalescent COVID-19.

The V and J genes are TRBV5-8 and TRBJ1-1; TRBD1 matches 8 bases. This CDR3 has 16 residues. Unmatched junction bases numbered 5, after V lost 0 bases and J lost 1 base. CDR1 is SGHTS and CDR2 is YDEGEE in the germline V gene. For the CDR3, the DNA is TGTGCCAGCAGCTTGGCTTGGCAGGGGGCGAACACTGAAGCTTTCTTT. This sequence encodes CASSLAWQGANTEAFF.

The chain combines TRBV30 with TRBJ1-3, with 7 bases that match TRBD1. Trimming at V came to 2 bases and at J to 0 bases, leaving 4 bases not matched to a gene. In germline, CDR1 is GTSNPN, CDR2 SVGIG (reference sequence). CDR3 size: 15 residues. The CDR3 coding sequence is TGTGCCTGGAGTTACACAGGGGACTCTGGAAACACCATATATTTT. This encodes CAWSYTGDSGNTIYF.

The J gene is TRBJ1-2, the V gene TRBV6-1; 10 bases match TRBD1. This CDR3 is built from 16 residues. Germline loops: CDR1 MNHNS, CDR2 SASEGT. J was trimmed by 4 bases and V by 0 bases; bases with no gene match: 5. The chain's CDR3 is CASSEALGTGAYGYTF. The CDR3 DNA reads as TGTGCCAGCAGTGAAGCGCTAGGGACAGGGGCCTATGGCTACACCTTC.

The CDR3 sequence is CASGGGVAGIEQFF. CDR3 in DNA: TGTGCCAGCGGGGGCGGGGTAGCGGGGATAGAGCAGTTCTTC. The rearrangement uses TRBV7-9 and TRBJ2-1, with 8 bases fitting TRBD2. The J segment lost 10 bases and the V segment lost 8 bases, leaving 13 bases of the junction unmatched. Germline V gene lookup returns CDR1 SEHNR and CDR2 FQNEAQ (reference sequence). CDR3 length: 14 residues.

This clone has only a few counts. The chain joins TRBV5-1 to TRBJ1-6; D may be TRBD1 (5 bases). The CDR3 is made up of 14 amino acids. V was shortened by 4 bases and J by 8 bases, with 13 bases between the two germline ends. The germline CDR1 and CDR2 sequences are SGHRS and YFSETQ. DNA of the CDR3: TGCGCCAGCAGCCTCGGACACTCGGATTCACCCCTCCACTTT. It yields the protein CASSLGHSDSPLHF.

The rearrangement links TRBV27 to TRBJ2-7; a possible D gene is TRBD1 (5 bases). This CDR3 comprises 14 residues. V lost 4 bases and J lost 2, with 12 bases in between. Germline lookup yields CDR1 MNHEY and CDR2 SMNVEV (reference sequence). The CDR3 loop is CASSSPDTTYEQYF. The CDR3 DNA reads TGTGCCAGCAGTTCACCGGACACTACCTACGAGCAGTACTTC.

The chain has TRBV29-1 and TRBJ1-2, with TRBD1 identical over 7 bases. This CDR3 region has 13 residues. Germline-derived CDR1 and CDR2 are SQVTM and ANQGSEA. V was pared by 7 bases and J by 4 bases, with 9 bases of the junction left unmatched. CDR3: CSAAPGGAYGYTF. The CDR3 nucleotides read TGCAGCGCAGCCCCAGGGGGAGCCTATGGCTACACCTTC.

Written as DNA, the CDR3 is TGTGCCAGCAGCTTAGTTCCCGCTAACTATGGCTACACCTTC. It translates to CASSLVPANYGYTF. The chain employs TRBV7-8 and TRBJ1-2, with D unresolved. The ends were cut back, 1 base at V and 0 bases at J, with 6 bases in the middle. The CDR3 contains 14 residues. Germline-derived CDR1 and CDR2 are SGHVS and FQNEAQ. Using reference TRBV7-8 and TRBJ1-2 for the parts outside the CDR3, the full variable domain is GAGVSQSPRYKVAKRGQDVALRCDPISGHVSLFWYQQALGQGPEFLTYFQNEAQLDKSGLPSDRFFAERPEGSVSTLKIQRTQQEDSAVYLCASSLVPANYGYTFGSGTRLTVV.

V usage is TRBV5-4 and J usage is TRBJ1-5; D is uncertain. Trimming cost V 0 bases and J 6 bases, with 7 bases left between them. The germline V gene encodes CDR1 SGHNT and CDR2 YYREEE (reference sequence). The CDR3 totals 13 residues. The CDR3 loop is CASSLDNFQPQHF. The CDR3 DNA reads TGTGCCAGCAGCTTGGATAATTTTCAGCCCCAGCATTTT.

The CDR3 sequence: CASSLVTGGGHTF. The DNA for the CDR3 is TGTGCCAGCAGCTTGGTAACAGGGGGCGGTCACACCTTC. This chain uses TRBV11-2 with TRBJ1-2, with 9 positions matching TRBD1. V trimming: 3 bases; J trimming: 12 bases; junction bases outside the gene matches: 8. Germline lookup yields CDR1 SGHAT and CDR2 FQNNGV. The CDR3 has 13 residues.

The rearrangement uses TRBV6-5 and TRBJ2-1, with 7 bases identical to TRBD1. V was clipped by 6 bases and J by 0 bases; unmatched bases: 5. The CDR3 covers 15 residues. From germline, CDR1 is MNHEY and CDR2 SVGAGI. DNA of the CDR3: TGTGCCAGCAGACTAGGGGGCAGCTCCTACAATGAGCAGTTCTTC. It is translated as CASRLGGSSYNEQFF.

V is TRBV28 and J is TRBJ1-3; D uncertain. CDR1 MDHEN and CDR2 SYDVKM come from the germline V gene. V lost 3 bases, J lost 4 bases, and 10 bases lay in between. The CDR3 has 14 amino acids. The CDR3 loop reads CASSLSFEGNTIYF. The DNA of the CDR3 is TGTGCCAGCAGTTTGTCGTTCGAGGGAAACACCATATATTTT.

The CDR3 loop is CASSFRGTGRSYTF. The CDR3 coding sequence is TGTGCCAGCAGCTTCCGAGGGACAGGGCGATCCTACACCTTC. The J gene is TRBJ1-2, the V gene TRBV5-6; 9 nucleotides agree with TRBD1. Germline V gene data show CDR1 as SGHDT and CDR2 as YYEEEE. CDR3 length equals 14 residues. Unmatched junction bases numbered 9, after V lost 2 bases and J lost 10 bases.

This sequence joins TRBV7-9 and TRBJ2-3; 9 nucleotides agree with TRBD2. The CDR3 contains 16 residues. Losses at the gene ends were 5 bases for V and 0 bases for J; bases not matched to a gene: 6. Germline assignment: CDR1 SEHNR and CDR2 FQNEAQ (reference sequence). In DNA form, the CDR3 reads TGTGCCAGCAGCCCCAGGGCGGGGGGGAGCACAGATACGCAGTATTTT. Its translation is CASSPRAGGSTDTQYF.

V and J are TRBV27 and TRBJ1-2, with no clear D. The CDR3 has 14 amino acids. V lost 0 bases and J lost 7, with 12 bases in between. Germline V gene sequence: CDR1 MNHEY, CDR2 SMNVEV (reference sequence). The CDR3 sequence: CASSLSMERAGYTF. The DNA for the CDR3 is TGTGCCAGCAGTTTATCCATGGAGCGGGCTGGCTACACCTTC.

This sequence joins TRBV9 and TRBJ2-2; D is possibly TRBD2 (6 bases). Deletions cut 4 bases from V and 10 bases from J, with 14 bases between. CDR3 length: 13 residues. Germline V gives CDR1 SGDLS, CDR2 YYNGEE. As DNA, the CDR3 is TGTGCCAGCAGCCCGCGGGGATCAGAGGAGCTGTTTTTT. It translates to CASSPRGSEELFF. The full variable domain, with the rest looked up from reference TRBV9 and TRBJ2-2, is DSGVTQTPKHLITATGQRVTLRCSPRSGDLSVYWYQQSLDQGLQFLIQYYNGEERAKGNILERFSAQQFPDLHSELNLSSLELGDSALYFCASSPRGSEELFFGEGSRLTVL.

The genes are TRBV28 and TRBJ2-5; 7 nucleotides match TRBD1. Looked up from germline, CDR1 is MDHEN and CDR2 is SYDVKM. The V segment lost 5 bases and the J segment 2 bases; nucleotides outside the gene matches: 14. The CDR3 has 17 amino acids. CDR3 amino acids: CASSLLIPGTAQETQYF. The CDR3 DNA follows: TGTGCCAGCAGTCTCCTCATCCCCGGGACAGCGCAAGAGACCCAGTACTTC.

The chain employs TRBV10-3 and TRBJ1-2; 8 bases agree with TRBD1. The length of the CDR3 is 15 residues. Germline V gene data show CDR1 as ENHRY and CDR2 as SYGVKD. With V trimmed by 0 bases and J by 7 bases, 7 bases remained unmatched. The CDR3 sequence: CAISESRQGFSGYTF. The DNA for the CDR3 is TGTGCCATCAGTGAGTCGAGACAGGGGTTTTCTGGCTACACCTTC.

V is TRBV27 and J is TRBJ2-1; 8 bases are a match to TRBD1. V was clipped by 3 bases and J by 7 bases; unmatched bases: 8. Germline CDR1 MNHEY, CDR2 SMNVEV (reference sequence). This CDR3 has 15 residues. The CDR3 loop reads CASSFVGQGGNEQFF. DNA of the CDR3: TGTGCCAGCAGTTTCGTTGGACAGGGTGGGAATGAGCAGTTCTTC.